This is a list of T cell receptor beta chains from one sample in a study of blood T cell repertoires in COVID-19. Generated by immunoSEQ multiplex PCR, the TCRdb table keeps only in-frame clones and is missing some. This table has some 200,000 clones, around four fifths appearing once. Material for sequencing was peripheral blood. These receptors came from a woman between 40 and 55 years old with acute or convalescent COVID-19. Each CDR3 is given without its conserved first and last residue.

v_call cdr3_length cdr3_aa
TRBV20-1 12 SASFRGNYNEQF
TRBV10-3 13 AIRAQSGVADTQY
TRBV18 14 ASSPFPGQTDNGYT
TRBV7-9 11 ASSPTETGELF
TRBV11-2 10 ASSQTVSGVT
TRBV7-9 10 ASSRQGSEAF
TRBV29-1 11 SVVKILEETQY
TRBV6-2/TRBV6-3 14 ASSYSRTGGDYGYT
TRBV9 16 ASSFRTSGGENTGELF
TRBV4-1 12 ASSATRTLSEQF
TRBV15 14 ATSRGWGGVGTEAF
TRBV7-9 12 ASSLGLSGNTIY
TRBV2 12 ASSADRISYEQY
TRBV5-1 14 ASSLGPTATNEKLF
TRBV19 14 ASSIGVSGYGSPLH
TRBV11-1 10 ASSLRGYEQY
TRBV5-5 11 ASSLSRLNEQF
TRBV18 10 ASSGPSYEQY
TRBV7-9 15 ASSLDSLGQQYYEQY
TRBV5-1 12 ASSLGGVRHGYT
TRBV5-4 13 ASNPLQGASYGYT
TRBV10-1 12 ASSARGLLNEQF
TRBV29-1 12 SVVVAGSNYGYT
TRBV5-4 14 ASSPVGGAITGELF
TRBV20-1 11 SASGGRTDTQY
TRBV5-8 10 ASSIGAAGYT
TRBV29-1 10 SGRGQGVELF
TRBV2 13 ASMTPGGATYEQY
TRBV5-3 15 ARSLVPGPSSGNTIY
TRBV5-4 12 ASSLTGWTGGYT
TRBV18 12 ASSPLQGADGAF
TRBV13 12 ASSETAGKGTQY
TRBV10-3 15 AIRTSSGTSGTYEQY
TRBV5-6 14 ASSPSLGGVPGELF
TRBV11-3 16 ASSRPGAGASGSNEQF
TRBV2 10 ASSEGTILQY
TRBV4-1 16 ASSQGGARTRYTGELF
TRBV19 11 ASNYGVANIQY
TRBV7-9 11 ASTGTGLNEQF
TRBV15 12 ATSGGAGQETQY
TRBV7-2 12 ASSLAQGSTEAF
TRBV5-1 15 ASSSMDPTASTDTQY
TRBV5-1 10 ASSSILGEQY
TRBV7-9 10 ASSLNTGELF
TRBV12-3/TRBV12-4 11 ASSLMGGTEAF
TRBV18 10 ASSIGGNEQF
TRBV4-1 13 ASSQGPVNSYEQY
TRBV7-9 14 ASSRIPRLAGDEQF
TRBV5-1 13 ASSSRTRETGDYT
TRBV27 11 ASRPGQNQPQH
TRBV6-4 13 ASSDGLAEGDTQY
TRBV7-2 13 ASSPSGTGTYEQY